This T cell receptor beta chain was found in a study of beta chain features in type 1 diabetes. Only a few counts were recorded for this clone. Trimming took off 2 bases at V and 0 bases at J, with 11 bases between the two ends. This CDR3 contains 15 residues. Germline-derived CDR1 and CDR2 are SGHTA and FQGNSA. All of the isolated RNA was reverse transcribed, so expressed TCRB transcripts were sequenced. The average output of naive, central memory and regulatory T cell samples was about 3.57 million reads. Profiled with immunoSEQ multiplex PCR; TCRdb holds only in-frame clones, not every one. The data contain 200,000 to 250,000 clones, 25% to 30% of them singletons.

The gene calls are TRBV7-2 and TRBJ2-7; a weak D match, TRBD2 (6 bases). Material for sequencing was central memory CD4+ T cells from blood. The origin of this receptor is a man younger than 40 in good health. CDR3 loop: CASSLFSGSSYEQYF. As DNA, the CDR3 is TGTGCCAGCAGCTTATTTAGCGGTAGCTCCTACGAGCAGTACTTC.